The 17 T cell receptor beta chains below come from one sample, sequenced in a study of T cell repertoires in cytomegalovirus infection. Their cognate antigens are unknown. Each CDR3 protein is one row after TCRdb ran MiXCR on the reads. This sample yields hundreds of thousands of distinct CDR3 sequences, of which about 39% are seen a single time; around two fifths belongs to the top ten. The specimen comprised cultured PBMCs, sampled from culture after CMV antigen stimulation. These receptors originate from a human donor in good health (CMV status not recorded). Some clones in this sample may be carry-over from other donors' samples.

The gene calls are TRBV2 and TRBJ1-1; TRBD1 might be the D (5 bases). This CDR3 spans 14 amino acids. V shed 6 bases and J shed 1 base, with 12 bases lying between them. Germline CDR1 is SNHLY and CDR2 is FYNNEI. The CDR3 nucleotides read TGTGCCAGCAGGACGGGACGGAGGAACACTGAAGCTTTCTTT. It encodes CASRTGRRNTEAFF.

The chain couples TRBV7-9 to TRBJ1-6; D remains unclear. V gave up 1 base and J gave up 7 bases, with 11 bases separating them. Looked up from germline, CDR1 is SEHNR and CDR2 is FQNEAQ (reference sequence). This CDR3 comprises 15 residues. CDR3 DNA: TGTGCCAGCAGCTTAGTGGTTGCTCCCAATTCACCCCTCCACTTT. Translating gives CASSLVVAPNSPLHF.

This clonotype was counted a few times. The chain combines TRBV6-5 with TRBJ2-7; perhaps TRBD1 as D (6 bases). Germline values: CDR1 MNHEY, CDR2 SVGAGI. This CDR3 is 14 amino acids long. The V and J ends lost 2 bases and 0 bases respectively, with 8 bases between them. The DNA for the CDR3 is TGTGCCAGCAGTTACAAGGACAGCTCCTACGAGCAGTACTTC. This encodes CASSYKDSSYEQYF.

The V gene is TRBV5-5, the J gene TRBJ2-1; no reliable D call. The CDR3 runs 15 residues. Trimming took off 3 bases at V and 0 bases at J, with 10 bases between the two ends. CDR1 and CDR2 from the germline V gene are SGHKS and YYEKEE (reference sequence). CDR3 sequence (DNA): TGTGCCAGCAGCTCAGTTCTGAGCTCCTACAATGAGCAGTTCTTC. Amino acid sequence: CASSSVLSSYNEQFF. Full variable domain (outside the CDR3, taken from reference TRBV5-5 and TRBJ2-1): DAGVTQSPTHLIKTRGQQVTLRCSPISGHKSVSWYQQVLGQGPQFIFQYYEKEERGRGNFPDRFSARQFPNYSSELNVNALLLGDSALYLCASSSVLSSYNEQFFGPGTRLTVL.

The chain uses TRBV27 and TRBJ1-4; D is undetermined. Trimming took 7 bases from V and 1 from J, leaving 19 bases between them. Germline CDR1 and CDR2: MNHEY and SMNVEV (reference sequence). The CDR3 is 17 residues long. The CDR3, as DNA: TGTGCCAGCACTCCTTGGCCTCCTGAAGGAACTAATGAAAAACTGTTTTTT. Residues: CASTPWPPEGTNEKLFF.

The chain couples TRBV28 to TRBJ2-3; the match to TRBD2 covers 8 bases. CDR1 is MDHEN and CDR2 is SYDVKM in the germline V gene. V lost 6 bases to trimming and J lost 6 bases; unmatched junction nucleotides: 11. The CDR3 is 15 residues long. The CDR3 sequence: CASSLTGLAPDTQYF. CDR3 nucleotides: TGTGCCAGCAGCCTAACAGGACTAGCACCCGATACGCAGTATTTT.

The CDR3 loop is CASRTGTYEQYF. CDR3 DNA: TGTGCCAGCCGGACAGGGACCTACGAGCAGTACTTC. The chain combines TRBV12-3 or TRBV12-4 with TRBJ2-7, with TRBD1 identical over 8 bases. Trimming removed 8 bases from V and 2 bases from J; junction bases left unmatched: 2. CDR3 size: 12 residues.

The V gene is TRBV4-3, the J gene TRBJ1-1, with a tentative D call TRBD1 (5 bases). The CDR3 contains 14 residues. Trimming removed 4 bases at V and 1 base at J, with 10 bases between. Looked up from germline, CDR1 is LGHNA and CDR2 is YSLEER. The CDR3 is CASSRGGTNTEAFF. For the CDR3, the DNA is TGCGCCAGCAGCCGGGGAGGGACGAACACTGAAGCTTTCTTT.

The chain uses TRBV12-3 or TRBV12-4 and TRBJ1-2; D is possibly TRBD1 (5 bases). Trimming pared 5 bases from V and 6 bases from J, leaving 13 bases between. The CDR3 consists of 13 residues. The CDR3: CASSPPGGNGYTF. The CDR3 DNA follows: TGTGCCAGCAGTCCCCCCGGGGGTAATGGCTACACCTTC.

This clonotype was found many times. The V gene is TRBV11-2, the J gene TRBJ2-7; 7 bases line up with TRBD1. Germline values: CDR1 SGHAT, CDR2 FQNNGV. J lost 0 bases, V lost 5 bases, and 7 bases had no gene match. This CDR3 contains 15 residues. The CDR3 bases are TGTGCCAGCAGCCGTAACGGACAGGTCTCCTACGAGCAGTACTTC. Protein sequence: CASSRNGQVSYEQYF.

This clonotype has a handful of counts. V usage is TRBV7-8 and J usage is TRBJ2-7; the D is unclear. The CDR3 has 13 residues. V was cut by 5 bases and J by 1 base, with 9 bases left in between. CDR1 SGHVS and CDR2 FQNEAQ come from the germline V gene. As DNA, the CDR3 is TGTGCCAGCAGCGAAAGCGTTTCCTACGAGCAGTACTTC. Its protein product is CASSESVSYEQYF. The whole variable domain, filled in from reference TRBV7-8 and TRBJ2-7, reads GAGVSQSPRYKVAKRGQDVALRCDPISGHVSLFWYQQALGQGPEFLTYFQNEAQLDKSGLPSDRFFAERPEGSVSTLKIQRTQQEDSAVYLCASSESVSYEQYFGPGTRLTVT.

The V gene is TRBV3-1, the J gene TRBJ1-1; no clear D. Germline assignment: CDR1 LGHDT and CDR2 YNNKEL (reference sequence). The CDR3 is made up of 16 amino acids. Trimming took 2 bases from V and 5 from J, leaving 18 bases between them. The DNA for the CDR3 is TGTGCCAGCAGCCAAAACGGGGATGTGCGGGAGACTGAAGCTTTCTTT. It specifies CASSQNGDVRETEAFF.

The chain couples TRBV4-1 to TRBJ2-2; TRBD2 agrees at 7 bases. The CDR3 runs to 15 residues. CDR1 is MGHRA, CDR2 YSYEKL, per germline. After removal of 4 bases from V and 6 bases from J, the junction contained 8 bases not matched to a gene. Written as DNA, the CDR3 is TGCGCCAGCAGCCTCCGACTAGCTCGAGCCGGGGAGCTGTTTTTT. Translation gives CASSLRLARAGELFF.

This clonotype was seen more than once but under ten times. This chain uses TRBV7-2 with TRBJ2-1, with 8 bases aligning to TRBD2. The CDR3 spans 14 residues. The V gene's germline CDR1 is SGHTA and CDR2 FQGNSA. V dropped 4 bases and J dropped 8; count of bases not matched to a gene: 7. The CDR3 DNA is TGTGCCAGCAGCTGGACGGGGGGGTGGGATGAGCAGTTCTTC. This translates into CASSWTGGWDEQFF. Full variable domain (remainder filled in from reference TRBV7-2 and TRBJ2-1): GAGVSQSPSNKVTEKGKDVELRCDPISGHTALYWYRQSLGQGLEFLIYFQGNSAPDKSGLPSDRFSAERTGGSVSTLTIQRTQQEDSAVYLCASSWTGGWDEQFFGPGTRLTVL.

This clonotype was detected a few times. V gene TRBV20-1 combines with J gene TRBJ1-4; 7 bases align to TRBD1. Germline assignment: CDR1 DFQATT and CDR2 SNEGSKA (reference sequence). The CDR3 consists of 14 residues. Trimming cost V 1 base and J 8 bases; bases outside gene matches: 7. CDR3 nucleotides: TGCAGTGCTAGAGGAGACAGGGCGGAGGAAAAACTGTTTTTT. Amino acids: CSARGDRAEEKLFF.

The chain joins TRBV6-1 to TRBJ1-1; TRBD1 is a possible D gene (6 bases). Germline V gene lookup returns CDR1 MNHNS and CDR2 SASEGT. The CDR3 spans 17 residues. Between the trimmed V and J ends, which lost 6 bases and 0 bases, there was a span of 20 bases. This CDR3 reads CASRSWGLSNMNTEAFF. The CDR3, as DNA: TGTGCCAGCAGATCTTGGGGGCTTTCTAACATGAACACTGAAGCTTTCTTT.

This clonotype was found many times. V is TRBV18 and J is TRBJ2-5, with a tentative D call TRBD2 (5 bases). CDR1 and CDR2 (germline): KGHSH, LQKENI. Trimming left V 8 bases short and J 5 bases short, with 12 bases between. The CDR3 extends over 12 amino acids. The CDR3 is CASSPTGETQYF. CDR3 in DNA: TGTGCCAGCAGCCCGACGGGGGAGACCCAGTACTTC.